Shown below are 29 T cell receptor beta chains from a single sample sequenced in a study of T-cell reconstitution after alpha-beta-depleted transplantation in children. Researchers prepared the TCRbeta library using unique molecular identifiers, the study reports. TCRdb ran MiXCR on the PCR reads and lists one entry per CDR3 protein. The sample holds about 140,000 distinct CDR3 sequences, 8% to 10% seen once. Sequenced material: PBMCs, mostly from graft donor cells, taken 180 days after TCRalphabeta/CD19-depleted stem cell transplant. The receptors originated from a female patient younger than 10 who had a stem cell transplant for congenital amegakaryocytic thrombocytopenia, so the T cells may come from the graft donor.

A note on this clonotype: An end of the junction does not agree with germline; a read error may underlie this. The rearrangement links TRBV5-1 to TRBJ2-1; 12 bases agree with TRBD2. CDR3 length: 15 amino acids. CDR1 SGHRS and CDR2 YFSETQ come from the germline V gene. This CDR3 reads CAISPLAGGLDEQFF. The CDR3 nucleotides are TGCGCCATCAGCCCTCTAGCGGGGGGGCTGGATGAGCAGTTCTTC. The variable domain in full, completed from reference TRBV5-1 and TRBJ2-1, reads KAGVTQTPRYLIKTRGQQVTLSCSPISGHRSVSWYQQTPGQGLQFLFEYFSETQRNKGNFPGRFSGRQFSNSRSEMNVSTLELGDSALYLCAISPLAGGLDEQFFGPGTRLTVL.

This clonotype was detected ten times or more. The chain links TRBV20-1 to TRBJ2-5; perhaps TRBD2 as D (6 bases). CDR3 length: 14 residues. V was pared by 5 bases and J by 6 bases, with 19 bases between. CDR1 DFQATT and CDR2 SNEGSKA come from the germline V gene (reference sequence). The CDR3 sequence is CSAARLGGRQTQYF. The CDR3 DNA is TGCAGTGCTGCCAGACTAGGTGGCAGACAGACCCAGTACTTC.

This clonotype was detected many times. The rearrangement uses TRBV4-1 and TRBJ2-7, with TRBD2 matching 9 bases. The V gene end was trimmed by 1 base and the J gene end by 5 bases; junction bases not matched to a gene: 9. The CDR3 contains 16 residues. In germline, CDR1 is MGHRA, CDR2 YSYEKL. The CDR3 DNA reads TGCGCCAGCAGCCAAGTTGGTAGCGGGAGTATCAACGAGCAGTACTTC. It codes for CASSQVGSGSINEQYF.

This clonotype was seen repeatedly, ten times or more. This chain uses TRBV20-1 with TRBJ1-2; D is ambiguous. The CDR3 has 13 residues. Germline loops: CDR1 DFQATT, CDR2 SNEGSKA (reference sequence). Trimming stripped 0 bases from V and 4 bases from J, with 9 bases between. The CDR3 loop is CSARDFLSYGYTF. The CDR3 bases are TGCAGTGCTAGAGATTTTCTTTCCTATGGCTACACCTTC.

The J gene is TRBJ2-5, the V gene TRBV5-1, with D tentatively TRBD1 or TRBD2 (5 bases each). CDR1 and CDR2 (germline): SGHRS, YFSETQ. V dropped 4 bases and J dropped 1 base, with 8 bases sitting between them. This CDR3 contains 13 residues. The CDR3 is CASSTGRQETQYF. The CDR3 DNA follows: TGCGCCAGCAGCACGGGACGCCAAGAGACCCAGTACTTC.

The V and J genes are TRBV20-1 and TRBJ2-5; perhaps TRBD2 as D (6 bases). V shed 1 base and J shed 5 bases, with 14 bases lying between them. The CDR3 runs to 14 residues. Germline lookup yields CDR1 DFQATT and CDR2 SNEGSKA (reference sequence). CDR3 loop: CSARGDWIRETQYF. The CDR3 DNA is TGCAGTGCTAGAGGGGACTGGATACGGGAGACCCAGTACTTC.

This clonotype was picked up many times. The rearrangement joins TRBV29-1 to TRBJ1-2, with TRBD1 matching over 7 bases. This CDR3 is 13 amino acids long. After removal of 7 bases from V and 5 bases from J, the junction contained 10 bases not matched to a gene. Germline CDR1 SQVTM, CDR2 ANQGSEA. CDR3 in DNA: TGCAGCGCCTCTACCGGACAGGTTTATGGCTACACCTTC. This sequence encodes CSASTGQVYGYTF.

This clonotype was counted many times. V usage is TRBV5-1 and J usage is TRBJ2-6, with 7 bases aligning to TRBD1. From germline, CDR1 is SGHRS and CDR2 YFSETQ. CDR3 length: 17 residues. J gave up 1 base and V 0 bases, and 4 bases lay outside the gene matches. The CDR3 nucleotides read TGCGCCAGCAGCTTGGTCGCAGGGGGATCTGGGGCCAACGTCCTGACTTTC. Protein sequence: CASSLVAGGSGANVLTF.

This clonotype has a count of ten or more. The chain couples TRBV18 to TRBJ1-3, with D tentatively TRBD1 (5 bases). CDR1 and CDR2 (germline): KGHSH, LQKENI. V was clipped by 6 bases and J by 1 base, with 16 bases between them. The CDR3 contains 16 residues. This CDR3 is CASSPGDSRSGNTIYF. The DNA of the CDR3 is TGTGCCAGCTCCCCAGGTGACAGTCGGTCTGGAAACACCATATATTTT. The full variable domain, in which reference TRBV18 and TRBJ1-3 provide the parts outside the CDR3, is NAGVMQNPRHLVRRRGQEARLRCSPMKGHSHVYWYRQLPEEGLKFMVYLQKENIIDESGMPKERFSAEFPKEGPSILRIQQVVRGDSAAYFCASSPGDSRSGNTIYFGEGSWLTVV.

This clonotype was recorded many times. V gene TRBV5-1 combines with J gene TRBJ2-1; D is tentatively TRBD1 or TRBD2 (5 bases each). V was pared by 2 bases and J by 8 bases, with 14 bases between. The CDR3 sequence is 14 residues long. Germline CDR1 is SGHRS and CDR2 is YFSETQ. CDR3 sequence: CASSFGTVGDEQFF. The DNA for the CDR3 is TGCGCCAGCAGCTTTGGGACCGTCGGCGATGAGCAGTTCTTC.

This clonotype has ten or more counts. The rearrangement uses TRBV6-5 and TRBJ2-1; D is perhaps TRBD1 (5 bases). The length of the CDR3 is 15 residues. V dropped 6 bases and J dropped 0 bases, with 12 bases sitting between them. The V gene's germline CDR1 is MNHEY and CDR2 SVGAGI. The CDR3 is CASSRATSSYNEQFF. In nucleotides, the CDR3 is TGTGCCAGCAGCAGGGCCACGAGCTCCTACAATGAGCAGTTCTTC.

The chain carries TRBV7-6 and TRBJ2-2; weak D call: TRBD1 (6 bases). This CDR3 is 20 amino acids long. Deletions cut 5 bases from V and 8 bases from J, with 33 bases between. Germline loops: CDR1 SGHVS, CDR2 FNYEAQ. The CDR3 nucleotides are TGTGCCAGCAGCCGAAGGACCGAAACGTGGACAGTCCTTCCCCCAGGGGAGCTGTTTTTT. As protein: CASSRRTETWTVLPPGELFF.

This clonotype was found many times. The chain recombines TRBV12-3 or TRBV12-4 with TRBJ2-7, with a weak D call TRBD1 (5 bases). Trimming took off 1 base at V and 4 bases at J, with 11 bases between the two ends. The length of the CDR3 is 14 residues. The chain's CDR3 is CASSLGQPTYEQYF. The CDR3 DNA follows: TGTGCCAGCAGTTTAGGACAGCCGACATACGAGCAGTACTTC.

This clonotype was seen a handful of times. The V and J genes are TRBV6-2 or TRBV6-3 and TRBJ2-6; D tentatively reads TRBD1 or TRBD2 (6 bases each). CDR1 is MNHEY and CDR2 is SVGEGT in the germline V gene. The V end lost 2 bases, the J end lost 2 bases, and 7 bases lay between the germline ends. The CDR3 sequence is 15 residues long. In nucleotides, the CDR3 is TGTGCCAGCAGTTACAGGGGGGCTGGGGCCAACGTCCTGACTTTC. Amino acid sequence: CASSYRGAGANVLTF.

Concerning this clonotype: This sequence may be a read error, since a much larger clone differs from it by one base. The rearrangement uses TRBV28 and TRBJ2-7; 14 bases line up with TRBD2. The CDR3 runs 14 residues. The germline V gene encodes CDR1 MDHEN and CDR2 SYDVKM. The CDR3 loop reads CASSPGTSGSMGSF. The DNA of the CDR3 is TGTGCCAGCAGTCCAGGGACTAGCGGGAGTATGGGTTCCTTC.

The chain is built from TRBV12-3 or TRBV12-4 and TRBJ2-7; TRBD2 matches 11 bases. The J segment lost 2 bases and the V segment lost 0 bases, leaving 3 bases of the junction unmatched. CDR3 size: 16 residues. CDR3 sequence reads: CASSLAPLAGAYEQYF. The CDR3 DNA sequence: TGTGCCAGCAGTTTAGCGCCACTAGCGGGAGCCTACGAGCAGTACTTC.

There are a few counts of this clonotype. A much more abundant neighbour one base away suggests this may be a read error. The chain employs TRBV14 and TRBJ2-7, with 10 bases fitting TRBD2. The CDR3 has 17 amino acids. The V and J ends lost 3 bases and 3 bases, in that order; junction bases with no gene match: 11. Germline CDR1 reads SGHDN; CDR2 reads FVKESK. CDR3 nucleotide sequence: TGTGCCAGCAGCCAGCCGGTATGGGCTAGCGGGAGCTACGAGCAGTACTTC. Its translation: CASSQPVWASGSYEQYF.

This clonotype was recorded many times. The rearrangement links TRBV5-1 to TRBJ2-5; TRBD1 is a possible D gene (5 bases). Germline CDR1 reads SGHRS; CDR2 reads YFSETQ. V was pared by 0 bases and J by 5 bases, with 8 bases between. This CDR3 is 13 amino acids long. The CDR3 region has the DNA TGCGCCAGCAGCTTGGAGGGGTTGGAGACCCAGTACTTC. Translating gives CASSLEGLETQYF.

This clonotype was seen at least ten times. The rearrangement uses TRBV7-6 and TRBJ2-1; D gene ambiguous. From germline, CDR1 is SGHVS and CDR2 FNYEAQ. The CDR3 length is 13 residues. The ends were cut back, 3 bases at V and 6 bases at J, with 9 bases in the middle. As DNA, the CDR3 is TGTGCCAGCAGCTTTGTTCCGCTCAATGAGCAGTTCTTC. Amino acids: CASSFVPLNEQFF.

In this sample, this clonotype turned up many times. The chain has TRBV29-1 and TRBJ2-1; the D is unclear. CDR1 is SQVTM and CDR2 is ANQGSEA in the germline V gene. The CDR3 runs 14 residues. V dropped 1 base and J dropped 9 bases, with 16 bases sitting between them. DNA for the CDR3: TGCAGCGTTGAAGGCCCTCCAATAATCGGTGAGCAGTTCTTC. Protein product: CSVEGPPIIGEQFF.

This clonotype was seen ten or more times. The J gene is TRBJ2-7, the V gene TRBV5-1, with 7 bases identical to TRBD1. Germline V gene lookup returns CDR1 SGHRS and CDR2 YFSETQ. V lost 5 bases and J lost 3; bases outside the gene matches: 8. The CDR3 is 14 residues long. CDR3 in DNA: TGCGCCAGCAGGTCCGGGACAGTCTTCTACGAGCAGTACTTC. This translates into CASRSGTVFYEQYF.

This clonotype has only one observation. The chain employs TRBV12-3 or TRBV12-4 and TRBJ1-1; 8 nucleotides match TRBD1. Trimming removed 1 base from V and 5 bases from J; junction bases left unmatched: 3. The CDR3 is 14 residues long. The CDR3 DNA sequence: TGTGCCAGCAGTTTAGGTAGGACAGGGACTGAAGCTTTCTTT. Encoded protein: CASSLGRTGTEAFF.

The chain joins TRBV6-1 to TRBJ1-1; TRBD1 matches at 7 bases. The ends lost 4 bases at V and 7 bases at J; junction bases unmatched: 6. Germline V gene data show CDR1 as MNHNS and CDR2 as SASEGT. The CDR3 contains 13 residues. CDR3 sequence: CASSGKTGREAFF. The DNA of the CDR3 is TGTGCCAGCAGTGGAAAGACAGGGCGTGAAGCTTTCTTT.

This clonotype was counted at least ten times. The chain carries TRBV5-6 and TRBJ2-5; D is perhaps TRBD1 (6 bases). Trimming removed 3 bases at V and 4 bases at J, with 19 bases between. The CDR3 has 16 residues. Germline V gene lookup returns CDR1 SGHDT and CDR2 YYEEEE. CDR3 nucleotide sequence: TGTGCCAGCAGCTATGGAGGTGGGGGCGCATTAGAGACCCAGTACTTC. It is translated as CASSYGGGGALETQYF.

This clonotype came up many times. This chain links TRBV5-1 with TRBJ2-5, with D perhaps matching TRBD2 (6 bases). Germline CDR1 and CDR2: SGHRS and YFSETQ. The CDR3 totals 16 residues. The germline V and J ends were trimmed by 7 bases and 2 bases, with 21 bases remaining between them. The CDR3 DNA sequence: TGCGCCAGCCACACCTCCGCCCTAGCGAGTCAAGAGACCCAGTACTTC. As protein: CASHTSALASQETQYF.

This clonotype was seen ten or more times. The chain links TRBV28 to TRBJ1-1; D remains unclear. The germline CDR1 and CDR2 sequences are MDHEN and SYDVKM. With 10 bases removed from V and 3 bases from J, the gap between germline ends came to 12 bases. The CDR3 sequence is 12 residues long. The CDR3 DNA sequence: TGTGCCACCGACCTGGGCCACACTGAAGCTTTCTTT. This gives the protein CATDLGHTEAFF.

This clonotype was seen a few times. The CDR3 protein is CASSPYSLAGGHTGELFF. CDR3 nucleotide sequence: TGTGCCAGCAGCCCCTATTCACTGGCGGGAGGCCACACCGGGGAGCTGTTTTTT. The rearrangement links TRBV11-2 to TRBJ2-2, with 8 bases identical to TRBD2. This CDR3 has 18 amino acids. V lost 5 bases, J lost 3 bases, and 14 bases stayed unmatched. Germline CDR1 reads SGHAT; CDR2 reads FQNNGV.

In this sample, this clonotype turned up many times. The J gene is TRBJ2-7, the V gene TRBV28, with TRBD2 as a possible D gene (6 bases). The CDR3 covers 17 residues. The germline V gene encodes CDR1 MDHEN and CDR2 SYDVKM. V was shortened by 0 bases and J by 4 bases, with 19 bases between the two germline ends. The CDR3 DNA is TGTGCCAGCAGTTTATGGGGGACCGGGACTGCCAGATACGAGCAGTACTTC. This encodes CASSLWGTGTARYEQYF.

This clonotype was counted many times. The J gene is TRBJ1-4, the V gene TRBV5-1, with D perhaps matching TRBD1 (5 bases). The germline V and J ends were trimmed by 0 bases and 6 bases, with 12 bases remaining between them. CDR3 length: 15 residues. Germline V lookup: CDR1 SGHRS, CDR2 YFSETQ. CDR3 nucleotide sequence: TGCGCCAGCAGCTTGGTTCCAGGGCAGGATGAAAAACTGTTTTTT. Translating it yields CASSLVPGQDEKLFF.